A selection of T cell receptor beta chains follows, all from one sample in a study of cytomegalovirus exposure and HLA in healthy donors. Generated by immunoSEQ multiplex PCR, the TCRdb table keeps only in-frame clones and is missing some. The table includes about 130,000 clones, about three quarters detected once. The sample comprised PBMCs. The receptors come from a man aged 40-49 years in good health and CMV-seropositive. CDR3s include the opening cysteine and the closing phenylalanine or tryptophan. D genes are given only for firm matches. Only some rows state a clone size, as once, few, many or a class for expanded clones.

clone_size j_call d_call v_call cdr3_aa cdr3_nt
- TRBJ1-2 - TRBV2 CASTLGEGYGYTF TGTGCCAGCACTTTAGGGGAGGGCTATGGCTACACCTTC
- TRBJ1-5 TRBD1 TRBV10-3 CAISEGQGSEQPQHF TGTGCCATCAGTGAGGGACAGGGGTCAGAGCAGCCCCAGCATTTT
- TRBJ1-3 - TRBV11-3 CASSFTSGDGNTIYF TGTGCCAGCAGCTTCACCTCAGGGGATGGAAACACCATATATTTT
- TRBJ1-4 - TRBV2 CASSRTDYATNEKLFF TGTGCCAGCAGTAGGACAGACTACGCAACTAATGAAAAACTGTTTTTT
- TRBJ2-5 - TRBV18 CASSPPPRQRIQETQYF TGTGCCAGCTCACCACCTCCTAGACAGAGAATTCAAGAGACCCAGTACTTC
- TRBJ2-3 TRBD2 TRBV7-2 CASSSQAGGPADTQYF TGTGCCAGCAGCTCACAGGCGGGAGGGCCCGCAGATACGCAGTATTTT
- TRBJ2-1 TRBD2 TRBV2 CASTGLGRALGGNEQFF TGTGCCAGCACTGGACTAGGTCGGGCCCTTGGGGGCAATGAGCAGTTCTTC
- TRBJ2-7 - TRBV7-8 CASSLPTRHYEQYF TGTGCCAGCAGCTTACCGACACGGCACTACGAGCAGTACTTC
- TRBJ2-3 TRBD2 TRBV18 CASSPNVAGGADTQYF TGTGCCAGCTCACCGAACGTTGCGGGAGGAGCAGATACGCAGTATTTT
few TRBJ1-6 - TRBV18 CASSKFTGPNNSPLHF TGTGCCAGCTCAAAATTCACAGGACCAAACAATTCACCCCTCCACTTT
- TRBJ1-2 - TRBV5-4 CASSYTGNYGYTF TGTGCCAGCAGTTATACAGGAAACTATGGCTACACCTTC
- TRBJ2-7 TRBD1 TRBV6-5 CASSYSYRGSYEQYF TGTGCCAGCAGTTACTCGTACAGGGGATCCTACGAGCAGTACTTC
- TRBJ2-7 TRBD1 TRBV7-9 CASSPRGQGVNEQYF TGTGCCAGCAGCCCAAGGGGACAGGGAGTTAACGAGCAGTACTTC
once TRBJ1-5 - TRBV28 CASSLTMARVSNQPQHF TGTGCCAGCAGTTTAACGATGGCTCGGGTTAGCAATCAGCCCCAGCATTTT
few TRBJ2-3 - TRBV7-7 CASSLGGYGDTQYF TGTGCTAGCAGCTTAGGCGGATACGGGGATACGCAGTATTTT
- TRBJ1-5 TRBD1 TRBV6-4 CARPNPGQGPHQPQHF TGTGCCAGACCGAACCCGGGACAGGGCCCCCATCAGCCCCAGCATTTT
once TRBJ2-1 TRBD1 TRBV2 CARGQGDYNEQFF TGTGCCAGGGGACAGGGGGACTACAATGAGCAGTTCTTC
- TRBJ2-7 - TRBV4-1 CASSQAGTPYEQYF TGCGCCAGCAGCCAAGCAGGGACACCCTACGAGCAGTACTTC
- TRBJ2-7 TRBD2 TRBV27 CASSQGLTYEQYF TGTGCCAGCAGTCAGGGACTAACCTACGAGCAGTACTTC
- TRBJ1-1 TRBD1 TRBV5-1 CASSFGDRDYIEAFF TGCGCCAGCAGCTTCGGGGACAGGGACTATATTGAAGCTTTCTTT
few TRBJ2-7 TRBD1 TRBV5-1 CASSLQGSHEQYF TGCGCCAGCAGCTTACAGGGGAGCCACGAGCAGTACTTC
- TRBJ2-3 TRBD2 TRBV28 CASSQGVLLKREWSDTQYF TGTGCCAGCAGCCAGGGAGTTCTGCTGAAGCGGGAGTGGTCAGATACGCAGTATTTT
- TRBJ1-6 - TRBV7-2 CASNPQGRASPLHF TGTGCCAGCAACCCACAAGGGAGGGCTTCACCCCTCCACTTT
once TRBJ2-7 TRBD1 TRBV5-4 CASSLGAGTASSYEQYF TGTGCCAGCAGCTTGGGGGCTGGGACAGCTAGCTCCTACGAGCAGTACTTC
- TRBJ2-7 TRBD1 TRBV2 CASRTGKTYEQYF TGTGCCAGCAGGACAGGGAAAACTTACGAGCAGTACTTC
- TRBJ2-7 - TRBV25-1 CASSGGYEQYF TGTGCCAGCAGTGGCGGCTACGAGCAGTACTTC
- TRBJ2-5 - TRBV29-1 CSVDVETQYF TGCAGCGTTGACGTGGAGACCCAGTACTTC
- TRBJ2-3 TRBD2 TRBV27 CASSLRLAGTDTQYF TGTGCCAGCAGTTTACGGCTAGCGGGCACAGATACGCAGTATTTT
- TRBJ2-7 - TRBV14 CASSQAGDWSPRVEQYF TGTGCCAGCAGCCAAGCCGGCGACTGGAGTCCCAGGGTCGAGCAGTACTTC
- TRBJ2-3 - TRBV30 CAWSGAAGDTQYF TGTGCCTGGAGTGGAGCGGCGGGAGATACGCAGTATTTT
- TRBJ1-2 - TRBV6-1 CASSETAYGYTF TGTGCCAGCAGTGAGACAGCCTATGGCTACACCTTC
- TRBJ2-7 TRBD1 TRBV28 CASRRDRVGQYF TGTGCCAGCAGGCGGGACAGGGTAGGGCAGTACTTC
- TRBJ2-2 TRBD2 TRBV7-8 CASSPWRGLAGVGNTGELFF TGTGCCAGCAGCCCTTGGAGGGGACTAGCGGGAGTAGGGAACACCGGGGAGCTGTTTTTT
- TRBJ2-3 TRBD2 TRBV7-9 CASSSRLAGRSTDTQYF TGTGCCAGCAGCTCACGACTAGCGGGTAGAAGCACAGATACGCAGTATTTT
- TRBJ2-5 TRBD1 TRBV5-1 CASSDRTGPQETQYF TGCGCCAGCAGCGATCGGACAGGGCCTCAAGAGACCCAGTACTTC
- TRBJ1-4 - TRBV2 CASSVRVANEKLFF TGTGCCAGCAGTGTCAGGGTGGCTAATGAAAAACTGTTTTTT
few TRBJ1-4 TRBD1 TRBV5-5 CASSLGTGESEKLFF TGTGCCAGCAGCTTGGGTACAGGGGAGAGCGAAAAACTGTTTTTT
- TRBJ1-5 - TRBV23-1 CASSPEGVGGVEGNQPQHF TGCGCCAGCAGTCCAGAGGGGGTCGGGGGGGTAGAGGGCAATCAGCCCCAGCATTTT
once TRBJ2-1 TRBD2 TRBV19 CASSIGRGGHNEQFF TGTGCCAGTAGTATCGGTCGGGGGGGGCACAATGAGCAGTTCTTC
- TRBJ1-5 - TRBV7-2 CASSLRGQSNQPQHF TGTGCCAGCAGCTTAAGAGGACAAAGCAATCAGCCCCAGCATTTT
few TRBJ2-5 - TRBV15 CATSTTPGVLQETQYF TGTGCCACCAGCACCACGCCAGGTGTTCTCCAAGAGACCCAGTACTTC
- TRBJ1-1 TRBD1 TRBV5-1 CASSSKGTGSDAFF TGCGCCAGCAGCTCTAAGGGGACAGGGTCAGATGCTTTCTTT
- TRBJ1-5 TRBD1 TRBV5-5 CASSPGTVRDQPQHF TGTGCCAGCAGCCCTGGGACAGTTAGAGATCAGCCCCAGCATTTT
- TRBJ2-7 - TRBV21-1 CASSNHGRLAGSWEQYF TGTGCCAGCAGCAATCATGGTCGACTAGCGGGATCGTGGGAGCAGTACTTC
few TRBJ2-7 TRBD1 TRBV5-6 CASSSGTGFYEQYF TGTGCCAGCAGCTCCGGGACAGGATTCTACGAGCAGTACTTC
- TRBJ1-1 - TRBV11-2 CASSFGGVDPNTEAFF TGTGCCAGCTCCTTTGGGGGGGTCGACCCGAACACTGAAGCTTTCTTT
- TRBJ1-1 TRBD1 TRBV10-3 CAISSSPRQGANTEAFF TGTGCCATCAGTTCATCTCCCCGACAGGGGGCGAACACTGAAGCTTTCTTT
few TRBJ2-3 TRBD2 TRBV7-8 CASSLVGLAPGTQYF TGTGCCAGCAGCTTAGTAGGACTAGCCCCCGGTACGCAGTATTTT
- TRBJ2-2 TRBD2 TRBV29-1 CSVEGTSGGGRWGGELFF TGCAGCGTCGAAGGGACTAGCGGGGGGGGCCGGTGGGGCGGGGAGCTGTTTTTT
- TRBJ2-3 - TRBV30 CAWRFGQLLGTQYF TGTGCCTGGAGATTCGGACAGCTTCTGGGTACGCAGTATTTT
- TRBJ1-1 TRBD1 TRBV18 CASSPGTGRNTEAFF TGTGCCAGCTCACCCGGGACAGGGAGAAACACTGAAGCTTTCTTT
- TRBJ1-6 TRBD1 TRBV28 CASSLPITGGEDSPLHF TGTGCCAGCAGTCTACCGATAACAGGGGGCGAGGATTCACCCCTCCACTTT
- TRBJ2-3 - TRBV27 CASSSSVTTDTQYF TGTGCCAGCAGTTCGTCGGTTACCACAGATACGCAGTATTTT
- TRBJ2-2 TRBD2 TRBV6-1 CASRWGGTGELFF TGTGCCAGCAGGTGGGGGGGAACCGGGGAGCTGTTTTTT
- TRBJ2-3 TRBD2 TRBV7-9 CASSLGLAGGLLTDTQYF TGTGCCAGCAGCTTAGGGCTAGCGGGGGGGCTACTCACAGATACGCAGTATTTT
- TRBJ1-6 TRBD1 TRBV28 CASSLSGTGTSPLHF TGTGCCAGCAGTTTATCAGGGACAGGGACTTCACCCCTCCACTTT
- TRBJ2-6 TRBD1 TRBV5-4 CASRGEDRGIWGANVLTF TGTGCCAGCAGGGGCGAGGACAGGGGAATATGGGGGGCCAACGTCCTGACTTTC